The 19 T cell receptor beta chains listed next were all sequenced from one sample in a study of blood T cell repertoires in COVID-19. The assay was immunoSEQ multiplex PCR, and TCRdb's table has in-frame clones only and misses some. Counted here are 95,000 to 150,000 clones, 85% occurring once; the ten biggest clones make up around 3.3%. Input material: peripheral blood. The receptors come from an elderly woman with COVID-19, enrolled during active disease.

The V and J genes are TRBV14 and TRBJ1-2, with 9 bases that match TRBD1. Germline V gene lookup returns CDR1 SGHDN and CDR2 FVKESK. CDR3 size: 17 residues. Losses at the gene ends were 0 bases for V and 6 bases for J; bases not matched to a gene: 11. The CDR3 DNA reads as TGTGCCAGCAGCCAAGATCCTCGGGACAGGGATTTCCATGGCTACACCTTC. It is translated as CASSQDPRDRDFHGYTF.

The chain has TRBV3-1 (or the pseudogene TRBV3-2) and TRBJ2-1, with a tentative D call TRBD2 (5 bases). The V gene's germline CDR1 is LGHDT and CDR2 YNNKEL (reference sequence). V lost 1 base to trimming and J lost 7 bases, with 14 bases between them. The CDR3 totals 15 residues. CDR3 amino acids: CASSQASTRGNEQFF. CDR3 coding DNA: TGTGCCAGCAGCCAAGCCTCTACTAGAGGTAATGAGCAGTTCTTC.

The chain is built from TRBV15 and TRBJ2-1; 7 bases map to TRBD2. The CDR3 runs 16 residues. With 0 bases clipped from V and 2 bases from J, the junction kept 4 bases outside the gene matches. Germline-derived CDR1 and CDR2 are LNHNV and YYDKDF (reference sequence). The CDR3: CATSRDSGQPYNEQFF. The CDR3 DNA reads as TGTGCCACCAGCAGAGATAGCGGGCAGCCCTACAATGAGCAGTTCTTC.

The chain links TRBV9 to TRBJ2-3; 7 bases line up with TRBD2. J was trimmed by 0 bases and V by 3 bases; bases with no gene match: 4. Looked up from germline, CDR1 is SGDLS and CDR2 is YYNGEE. CDR3 length: 15 residues. DNA for the CDR3: TGTGCCAGCAGCGGGGGAGGGTATAGCACAGATACGCAGTATTTT. Translating gives CASSGGGYSTDTQYF.

J is TRBJ1-5 and V is TRBV6-2 or TRBV6-3; the match to TRBD1 covers 8 bases. V lost 4 bases, J lost 5 bases, and 4 bases stayed unmatched. The germline CDR1 and CDR2 sequences are MNHEY and SVGEGT. The CDR3 totals 14 residues. The CDR3 is CASSFTGGYQPQHF. CDR3 nucleotide sequence: TGTGCCAGCAGTTTTACAGGGGGTTATCAGCCCCAGCATTTT.

This chain links TRBV7-9 with TRBJ2-5; 12 bases match TRBD2. Germline V CDR1 and CDR2: SEHNR, FQNEAQ (reference sequence). The CDR3 sequence is 17 residues long. After removal of 5 bases from V and 3 bases from J, the junction contained 10 bases not matched to a gene. The CDR3 region has the DNA TGTGCCAGCAGCCAAGGCTCGACTAGCGGGAGTGAAGAGACCCAGTACTTC. This encodes CASSQGSTSGSEETQYF. The full variable domain, rest sourced from reference TRBV7-9 and TRBJ2-5, is DTGVSQNPRHKITKRGQNVTFRCDPISEHNRLYWYRQTLGQGPEFLTYFQNEAQLEKSRLLSDRFSAERPKGSFSTLEIQRTEQGDSAMYLCASSQGSTSGSEETQYFGPGTRLLVL.

The J gene is TRBJ1-6, the V gene TRBV7-2, with a weak D call TRBD1 (6 bases). Trimming cost V 6 bases and J 7 bases, with 22 bases left between them. The germline V gene has CDR1 SGHTA and CDR2 FQGNSA. The CDR3 totals 17 residues. CDR3 coding DNA: TGTGCCAGCAGGACCCCGGGGGGCCGGACCGTCAATTCACCCCTCCACTTT. Translation: CASRTPGGRTVNSPLHF.

The rearrangement joins TRBV7-3 to TRBJ2-7; D ambiguous. Germline loops: CDR1 SGHTA, CDR2 FQGTGA. Deletions cut 3 bases from V and 3 bases from J, with 12 bases between. The CDR3 totals 14 residues. In DNA, the CDR3 is TGTGCCAGCAGCTTCCCGGTGATATACTACGAGCAGTACTTC. Translated: CASSFPVIYYEQYF.

This clone was found once. V and J are TRBV27 and TRBJ1-5; D not certain. The V gene lost 5 bases and the J gene lost 5 bases, with 10 bases spanning the gap. CDR1 is MNHEY, CDR2 SMNVEV, per germline (reference sequence). The CDR3 length is 13 residues. The CDR3 DNA is TGTGCCAGCAGTCTCCAGTCCCATCAGCCCCAGCATTTT. As protein: CASSLQSHQPQHF.

The gene calls are TRBV19 and TRBJ1-1; TRBD1 is a possible D gene (5 bases). Trimming stripped 4 bases from V and 1 base from J, with 10 bases between. Germline CDR1 is LNHDA and CDR2 is SQIVND (reference sequence). The CDR3 runs to 14 residues. The CDR3 sequence: CASSSRGGNTEAFF. DNA of the CDR3: TGTGCCAGTAGTAGCCGCGGGGGGAACACTGAAGCTTTCTTT.

The V gene is TRBV5-4, the J gene TRBJ2-7, with 9 nucleotides matching TRBD2. This CDR3 comprises 14 residues. V shed 4 bases and J 3 bases; nucleotides not matched to a gene: 5. Germline V CDR1 and CDR2: SGHNT, YYREEE (reference sequence). CDR3 loop: CASSGGAGGYEQYF. CDR3 sequence (DNA): TGTGCCAGCAGCGGCGGAGCGGGGGGCTACGAGCAGTACTTC.

The chain employs TRBV7-2 and TRBJ2-7, with TRBD1 as a possible D gene (6 bases). V lost 5 bases and J 0 bases, leaving 11 bases between the germline ends. Germline assignment: CDR1 SGHTA and CDR2 FQGNSA. The CDR3 totals 14 residues. The CDR3 loop is CASSPAQGSYEQYF. The CDR3 nucleotides are TGTGCCAGCAGCCCCGCACAGGGCTCCTACGAGCAGTACTTC.

The V gene is TRBV28, the J gene TRBJ2-1; the D gene is possibly TRBD2 (5 bases). Germline V gene data show CDR1 as MDHEN and CDR2 as SYDVKM. V gave up 6 bases and J gave up 4 bases, with 16 bases separating them. CDR3 length equals 15 residues. CDR3 in DNA: TGTGCCAGCAGCTCCTTTGTGCGGGCTTACAATGAGCAGTTCTTC. This encodes CASSSFVRAYNEQFF.

The V call is TRBV28, the J call TRBJ2-7; possibly TRBD1 for D (5 bases). Germline V lookup: CDR1 MDHEN, CDR2 SYDVKM. The CDR3 contains 15 residues. V gave up 4 bases and J gave up 1 base, with 14 bases separating them. CDR3 nucleotides: TGTGCCAGCAGTTCCCAAAGGGGTAGGTCCTACGAGCAGTACTTC. This sequence encodes CASSSQRGRSYEQYF.

This rearrangement joins TRBV11-1 to TRBJ2-3, with a tentative D call TRBD1 (5 bases). Trimming left V 6 bases short and J 2 bases short, with 18 bases between. This CDR3 contains 16 residues. Germline lookup yields CDR1 SGHAT and CDR2 FQDESV (reference sequence). CDR3 DNA: TGTGCCAGCAGAGTCACAGGCCAGAGAAACACAGATACGCAGTATTTT. This encodes CASRVTGQRNTDTQYF. The whole variable domain, filled in from reference TRBV11-1 and TRBJ2-3, reads EAEVAQSPRYKITEKSQAVAFWCDPISGHATLYWYRQILGQGPELLVQFQDESVVDDSQLPKDRFSAERLKGVDSTLKIQPAELGDSAMYLCASRVTGQRNTDTQYFGPGTRLTVL.

The J gene is TRBJ2-7, the V gene TRBV4-1, with a weak D call TRBD1 (7 bases). The CDR3 spans 15 residues. The V gene lost 3 bases and the J gene lost 4 bases, with 16 bases spanning the gap. Germline lookup yields CDR1 MGHRA and CDR2 YSYEKL. CDR3 DNA sequence: TGCGCCAGCAGCCACTCCCGACAGGGACTTTACGAGCAGTACTTC. As protein: CASSHSRQGLYEQYF.

This clone was observed a single time. J is TRBJ2-7 and V is TRBV5-6; TRBD2 agrees at 8 bases. The CDR3 extends over 15 amino acids. Per germline, CDR1 SGHDT and CDR2 YYEEEE. The V gene end was trimmed by 5 bases and the J gene end by 2 bases; junction bases not matched to a gene: 9. CDR3 loop: CASSWTSRDTYEQYF. CDR3 bases: TGTGCCAGCAGTTGGACTAGCCGAGATACCTACGAGCAGTACTTC.

The chain uses TRBV7-3 and TRBJ2-3, with D perhaps TRBD2 (5 bases). CDR3 length equals 14 residues. Trimming stripped 5 bases from V and 2 bases from J, with 11 bases between. Germline values: CDR1 SGHTA, CDR2 FQGTGA. CDR3 residues: CASSKSGATDTQYF. The DNA of the CDR3 is TGTGCCAGCAGCAAAAGCGGAGCCACAGATACGCAGTATTTT.

The chain is built from TRBV19 and TRBJ1-5; D gene unclear. V lost 3 bases, J lost 0 bases, and 6 bases lay in between. This CDR3 is built from 14 residues. The germline CDR1 and CDR2 sequences are LNHDA and SQIVND (reference sequence). The CDR3 nucleotides are TGTGCCAGTAGTATTTCCCATAGCAATCAGCCCCAGCATTTT. It codes for CASSISHSNQPQHF. The full variable domain, completed using reference TRBV19 and TRBJ1-5, is DGGITQSPKYLFRKEGQNVTLSCEQNLNHDAMYWYRQDPGQGLRLIYYSQIVNDFQKGDIAEGYSVSREKKESFPLTVTSAQKNPTAFYLCASSISHSNQPQHFGDGTRLSIL.